This T cell receptor beta chain was obtained from a study of blood T cell repertoires in COVID-19. Across the whole study: The origin of the acute and convalescent COVID-19 samples was the United States, Italy and Spain.

A few counts support this clone. V was clipped by 4 bases and J by 4 bases, with 4 bases between them. Germline assignment: CDR1 DFQATT and CDR2 SNEGSKA (reference sequence). CDR3 length: 10 amino acids. In the source study's methods: Amplification with reference gene primers provided the estimates of nucleated cell counts. Clones were sequenced by immunoSEQ multiplex PCR, and TCRdb holds only the in-frame ones, with some missing. V and J calls and clone size are copied from that table; D and trimming were computed from the DNA. This table has about 150,000 clones, roughly 82% appearing once. The TCR sequence derives from a woman in her forties or fifties with acute or convalescent COVID-19. What was sequenced was peripheral blood. The chain uses TRBV20-1 and TRBJ1-2; D ambiguous. The CDR3 loop is CSATSYGYTF. As DNA, the CDR3 is TGCAGTGCTACCTCCTATGGCTACACCTTC.